Detailed here is one T cell receptor beta chain. The target antigen is unknown. Treatment described: roughly 10-day PBMC culture with coronavirus spike peptide pools or control peptides (ViraFEST assay). ViraFEST relied on peptide pools to expand antigen-specific T cells; the TCRs were sequenced afterward. Days 3 and 7 were when half the medium was replaced with fresh IL-2 medium. This record belongs to a study of vaccination and CD4 T cells after COVID-19. Sequencing of DNA taken from cultured CD4+ T cells relied on the Oncomine TCR Beta short-read assay. From the PCR reads, TCRdb called clonotypes with MiXCR, one entry per CDR3 protein. The sample contains 20,000 to 25,000 distinct CDR3 sequences, 67% of which appear only once. Germline CDR1 and CDR2: LGHNA and YNFKEQ. Trimming cost V 2 bases and J 6 bases, with 10 bases left between them. The CDR3 has 13 amino acids.

This chain links TRBV4-2 with TRBJ1-2; the D gene is possibly TRBD1 (6 bases). The sample consisted of CD4+ T cells from blood, cultured in vitro, taken after SARS-CoV-2 vaccination. This clonotype was sampled from a human donor who received a COVID-19 vaccine. Written as DNA, the CDR3 is TGTGCCAGCAGCCAACCAACAGGGAATGGCTACACCTTC. It translates to CASSQPTGNGYTF.